Listed below are T cell receptor beta chains from one sample, sequenced in a study of control samples from healthy donors and cancer patients. Generated by immunoSEQ multiplex PCR, the TCRdb table keeps only in-frame clones and is missing some. The table shows about 130,000 clones, with 75% to 95% occurring only once. Sequenced material: blood. These receptors originate from a young man in good health. The CDR3 runs from the conserved cysteine through the conserved F or W. Fields, in order: CDR3 protein, J gene, D gene, V gene. The D gene is left open where the match is weak.

CASNDREYHSNYGYTF TRBJ1-2 TRBD1 TRBV6-6
CASSSPPGAEAFF TRBJ1-1 NA TRBV7-6
CASSEGGSLNEQFF TRBJ2-1 NA TRBV10-1
CASSLGSGTDTQYF TRBJ2-3 NA TRBV5-4
CASSAGTGTYGYTF TRBJ1-2 TRBD1 TRBV11-2
CASSGGNNEKLFF TRBJ1-4 NA TRBV28
CAWTRDGYPNYGYTF TRBJ1-2 NA TRBV30
CASSKEGQGENYEQYF TRBJ2-7 NA TRBV21-1
CASRPNIPTENYEQYF TRBJ2-7 NA TRBV2
CASSLGQGRKTQYF TRBJ2-5 TRBD1 TRBV5-1
CASSYRDRVNTEAFF TRBJ1-1 TRBD1 TRBV7-2
CASSERGTSGRSSDTQYF TRBJ2-3 TRBD2 TRBV6-1
CASSPGGRANYGYTF TRBJ1-2 NA TRBV7-2
CASSFGGRNEQFF TRBJ2-1 NA TRBV7-8
CASSLGAQSEQFF TRBJ2-1 NA TRBV6-2/TRBV6-3
CASSLAGDEQFF TRBJ2-1 NA TRBV5-6
CAIGVARNYNEQFF TRBJ2-1 NA TRBV10-3
CASSQEAGGGLDTQYF TRBJ2-3 TRBD1 TRBV4-3
CASSLTGADTEAFF TRBJ1-1 TRBD1 TRBV28
CASSLLAGGTDTQYF TRBJ2-3 TRBD2 TRBV7-6
CASSYGQSNTEAFF TRBJ1-1 NA TRBV6-5
CSVVGRSQETQYF TRBJ2-5 NA TRBV29-1
CASSYGTGGRETQYF TRBJ2-5 TRBD1 TRBV5-5
CAISGDRERQTQYF TRBJ2-5 TRBD1 TRBV10-3
CASSFSDRDNQPQHF TRBJ1-5 TRBD1 TRBV28
CASSLSVSWGELFF TRBJ2-2 NA TRBV11-3
CATSLDSTDTQYF TRBJ2-3 NA TRBV10-3
CATKGYKGNEQFF TRBJ2-1 NA TRBV7-2
CASSLVGRFEAFF TRBJ1-1 NA TRBV11-2
CASTKAETGYF TRBJ2-4 NA TRBV2
CASSLERGTEAFF TRBJ1-1 NA TRBV11-2
CASSHGGQEINSPLHF TRBJ1-6 NA TRBV3-1/TRBV3-2